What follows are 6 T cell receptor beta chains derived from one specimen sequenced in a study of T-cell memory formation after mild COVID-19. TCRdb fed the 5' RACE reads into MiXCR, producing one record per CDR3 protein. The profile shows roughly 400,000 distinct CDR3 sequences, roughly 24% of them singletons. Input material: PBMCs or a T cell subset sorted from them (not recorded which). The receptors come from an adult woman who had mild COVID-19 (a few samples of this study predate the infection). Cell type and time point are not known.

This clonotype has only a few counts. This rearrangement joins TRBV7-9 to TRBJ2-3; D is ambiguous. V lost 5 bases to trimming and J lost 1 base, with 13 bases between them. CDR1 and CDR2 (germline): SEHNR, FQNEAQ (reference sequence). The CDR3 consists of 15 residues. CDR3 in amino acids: CASSRRSAGTDTQYF. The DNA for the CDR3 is TGTGCCAGCAGCCGCAGGTCGGCGGGCACAGATACGCAGTATTTT.

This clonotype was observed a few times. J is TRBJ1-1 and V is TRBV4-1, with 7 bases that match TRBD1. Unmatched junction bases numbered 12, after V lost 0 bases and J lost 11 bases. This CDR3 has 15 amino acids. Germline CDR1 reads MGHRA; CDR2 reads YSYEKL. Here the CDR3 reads CASSQDKGQIEMAFF. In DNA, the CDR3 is TGCGCCAGCAGCCAAGATAAGGGACAGATCGAAATGGCTTTCTTT.

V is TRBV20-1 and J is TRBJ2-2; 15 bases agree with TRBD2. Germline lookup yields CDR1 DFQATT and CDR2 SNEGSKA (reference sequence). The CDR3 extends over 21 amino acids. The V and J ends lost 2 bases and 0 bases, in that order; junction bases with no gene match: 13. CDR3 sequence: CSARSIPGLAGGPPNTGELFF. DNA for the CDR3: TGCAGTGCTAGAAGTATCCCGGGACTAGCGGGAGGACCACCGAACACCGGGGAGCTGTTTTTT.

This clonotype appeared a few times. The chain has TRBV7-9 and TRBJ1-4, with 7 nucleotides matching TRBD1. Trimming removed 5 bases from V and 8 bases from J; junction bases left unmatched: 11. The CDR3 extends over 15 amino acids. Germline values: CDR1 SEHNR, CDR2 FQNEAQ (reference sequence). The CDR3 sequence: CASSPLGGAGEKLFF. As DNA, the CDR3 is TGTGCCAGCAGCCCGCTAGGGGGCGCGGGGGAAAAACTGTTTTTT.

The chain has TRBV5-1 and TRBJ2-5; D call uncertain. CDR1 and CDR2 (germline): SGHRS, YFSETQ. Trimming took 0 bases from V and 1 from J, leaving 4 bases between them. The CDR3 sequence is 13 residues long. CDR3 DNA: TGCGCCAGCAGCTTGGAGACCCAAGAGACCCAGTACTTC. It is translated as CASSLETQETQYF.

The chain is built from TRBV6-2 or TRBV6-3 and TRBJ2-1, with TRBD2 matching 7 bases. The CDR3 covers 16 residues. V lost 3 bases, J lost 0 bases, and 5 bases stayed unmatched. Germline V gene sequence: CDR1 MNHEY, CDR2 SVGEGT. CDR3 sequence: CASSYGDYPSYNEQFF. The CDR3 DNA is TGTGCCAGCAGTTATGGGGACTACCCCTCCTACAATGAGCAGTTCTTC.